A selection of T cell receptor beta chains follows, all from one sample in a study of cytotoxic CD8 clonotypes in ibrutinib-treated CLL. The table came from immunoSEQ multiplex PCR; TCRdb's copy has only in-frame clones and leaves some out. This table holds hundreds of thousands of clones, 70% found once. Here the sequenced sample was PBMCs, taken after 24 months of ibrutinib treatment. These receptors originate from a human donor with chronic lymphocytic leukemia. Both conserved end residues are part of each CDR3. Fields, in order: J gene, V gene, clone size, D gene, CDR3 length, CDR3 DNA, CDR3 protein. The D gene is left open where the match is weak. Expanded clones get a size class; other rows say once, few or many, or leave the size out.

>TRBJ2-5|TRBV10-3|once|NA|14
TGTGCCATCGGTAAACCGGCAGGACAAGAGACCCAGTACTTC
CAIGKPAGQETQYF
>TRBJ1-2|TRBV9|few|NA|13
TGTGCCAGCAGCCCCCGACGGGCTGGTGGCTACACCTTC
CASSPRRAGGYTF
>TRBJ2-3|TRBV29-1|NA|NA|14
TGCAGCGTTGCCGGCGGCTATAGCACAGATACGCAGTATTTT
CSVAGGYSTDTQYF
>TRBJ2-1|TRBV6-5|once|NA|13
TGTGCCAGCAGTTCCCGACTGAGCAATGAGCAGTTCTTC
CASSSRLSNEQFF
>TRBJ2-7|TRBV27|NA|TRBD2|14
TGTGCCAGCAGTTTTGTCGGGAGGACTTACGAGCAGTACTTC
CASSFVGRTYEQYF
>TRBJ2-7|TRBV19|NA|TRBD1|13
TGTGCCAGTACTCCACCGGACAGGGTCGAGCAGTACTTC
CASTPPDRVEQYF
>TRBJ2-5|TRBV9|few|NA|14
TGTGCCAGCAGCGTAGAATTCGGGGGAGAGACCCAGTACTTC
CASSVEFGGETQYF
>TRBJ2-7|TRBV4-3|once|TRBD1|15
TGCGCCAGCAGCCAGCTTACAGGGGGCCGATGGGAGCAGTACTTC
CASSQLTGGRWEQYF
>TRBJ2-4|TRBV25-1|NA|NA|13
TGTGCCAGCAGTGGGCAGCCGGGAAACATTCAGTACTTC
CASSGQPGNIQYF
>TRBJ2-1|TRBV29-1|NA|NA|15
TGCAGCGTTGAAGATCGGCACGGCAGTTCAATCGAGCAGTTCTTC
CSVEDRHGSSIEQFF
>TRBJ1-3|TRBV29-1|NA|NA|15
TGCAGCGTTGTGGGTCAAGCGGGGTCTGGAAACACCATATATTTT
CSVVGQAGSGNTIYF
>TRBJ1-3|TRBV9|NA|NA|15
TGTGCCAGCACTGCCACGGGTAACTCTGGAAACACCATATATTTT
CASTATGNSGNTIYF
>TRBJ2-3|TRBV29-1|once|TRBD2|14
TGCAGCGTTGGGAGCGGGAGCGGGGCAGATACGCAGTATTTT
CSVGSGSGADTQYF
>TRBJ1-3|TRBV9|once|TRBD1|14
TGTGCCAGCAGCCCGACAGGGATCAGAAACACCATATATTTT
CASSPTGIRNTIYF
>TRBJ1-5|TRBV28|NA|NA|13
TGTGCCAGCAGCCCCGACAGGTATCAGCCCCAGCATTTT
CASSPDRYQPQHF
>TRBJ2-7|TRBV29-1|few|NA|13
TGCAGCGTTGAAGTCGACCGGTCCTACGAGCAGTACTTC
CSVEVDRSYEQYF
>TRBJ2-7|TRBV7-2|NA|TRBD1|14
TGTGCCAGCAGTCCCGGGACAGGGGTCTACGAGCAGTACTTC
CASSPGTGVYEQYF
>TRBJ2-1|TRBV30|NA|NA|14
TGTGCCTGGAGGAAGGGCCTGGGTTTTAATGAGCAGTTCTTC
CAWRKGLGFNEQFF
>TRBJ2-7|TRBV7-8|once|TRBD2|16
TGTGCCAGCAGCCCCCGGACTAGCGGGAGTGGTTACGAGCAGTACTTC
CASSPRTSGSGYEQYF
>TRBJ1-3|TRBV27|NA|NA|16
TGTGCCAGCAGAGCAGGATCGGTAGAATCTGGAAACACCATATATTTT
CASRAGSVESGNTIYF
>TRBJ1-1|TRBV29-1|NA|NA|11
TGCAGCGTTTTAGTCAACACTGAAGCTTTCTTT
CSVLVNTEAFF
>TRBJ1-5|TRBV28|many|NA|15
TGTGCCAGCAGCCCAACAGGGACCCTCAATCAGCCCCAGCATTTT
CASSPTGTLNQPQHF
>TRBJ2-7|TRBV28|NA|NA|16
TGTGCCAGCAGTTTATTTCCCTCCAGGGGGGGCGACGAGCAGTACTTC
CASSLFPSRGGDEQYF
>TRBJ2-7|TRBV29-1|NA|NA|15
TGCAGCGTTGAAGAGACTTCCGACAGCTCCTACGAGCAGTACTTC
CSVEETSDSSYEQYF
>TRBJ2-7|TRBV7-2|once|TRBD1|12
TGTGCCAGCAGCCCGACAGGGCAAGAGCAGTACTTC
CASSPTGQEQYF
>TRBJ2-3|TRBV7-3|few|NA|15
TGTGCCAGCAGCAGCAGGGGCGGTTACACAGATACGCAGTATTTT
CASSSRGGYTDTQYF
>TRBJ2-7|TRBV15|NA|NA|17
TGTGCCACCAGCAGCCATTTTTCTCGCGGGGCTTCCTACGAGCAGTACTTC
CATSSHFSRGASYEQYF
>TRBJ1-5|TRBV27|NA|NA|13
TGTGCCAGCAGCCTCGCCCGCGATCAGCCCCAGCATTTT
CASSLARDQPQHF
>TRBJ1-5|TRBV30|NA|NA|14
TGTGCCTGGAGTGTATCTGGGGGTAATCAGCCCCAGCATTTT
CAWSVSGGNQPQHF
>TRBJ2-1|TRBV6-5|few|TRBD1|15
TGTGCCACCGTGGGGGGGACAGGGCGGTACAATGAGCAGTTCTTC
CATVGGTGRYNEQFF
>TRBJ1-2|TRBV13|few|NA|15
TGTGCCAGCAGCTTATGGCGGCAGGCGTCCTATGGCTACACCTTC
CASSLWRQASYGYTF
>TRBJ2-1|TRBV10-2|NA|TRBD2|14
TGCGCCAGCCTTCTAGCGGGAGGGCGCAATGAGCAGTTCTTC
CASLLAGGRNEQFF
>TRBJ2-1|TRBV28|NA|NA|18
TGTGCCAGCAGACGACCTAACCCGCGGGGGCCACCGTACAATGAGCAGTTCTTC
CASRRPNPRGPPYNEQFF
>TRBJ1-2|TRBV11-2|NA|NA|12
TGTGCCAGCAGCTTCAGACAGGCGGGCTACACCTTC
CASSFRQAGYTF
>TRBJ1-4|TRBV25-1|NA|NA|15
TGTGCCAGCAGTATGGGGGCGGGACTTAATGAAAAACTGTTTTTT
CASSMGAGLNEKLFF
>TRBJ2-5|TRBV28|NA|TRBD1|22
TGTGCCAGCAGTTGGGATATCGAGGACAGGGGTGAAGGAAGCACCCAGAAAGAGACCCAGTACTTC
CASSWDIEDRGEGSTQKETQYF
>TRBJ2-1|TRBV28|NA|NA|12
TGTGCCAGCAAAGGGAGTTTGAGTGAGCAGTTCTTC
CASKGSLSEQFF
>TRBJ2-5|TRBV15|NA|NA|14
TGTGCCACCAGTAGGACGGGCGGCCAAGAGACCCAGTACTTC
CATSRTGGQETQYF
>TRBJ1-1|TRBV28|NA|TRBD1|15
TGTGCCAGTTCACCGGGACAGGGACCGAGCACTGAAGCTTTCTTT
CASSPGQGPSTEAFF
>TRBJ2-3|TRBV6-5|once|NA|15
TGTGCCAGCAGTTACTCGGGTGTGGACACAGATACGCAGTATTTT
CASSYSGVDTDTQYF
>TRBJ2-7|TRBV7-3|NA|NA|13
TGTGCCAGCAGCCCTGGGACATCCTACGAGCAGTACTTC
CASSPGTSYEQYF
>TRBJ2-6|TRBV5-1|few|NA|14
TGCGCCAGCAGCGACAGCTCTGGGGCCAACGTCCTGACTTTC
CASSDSSGANVLTF
>TRBJ2-6|TRBV19|NA|TRBD1|17
TGTGCCAGTAGCCCGGGACAGGGGGCGGTTGGGGCCAACGTCCTGACTTTC
CASSPGQGAVGANVLTF
>TRBJ2-7|TRBV2|few|NA|16
TGTGCCAGCAGTGAAGAAAGGGTCCCGCGATTCTACGAGCAGTACTTC
CASSEERVPRFYEQYF
>TRBJ2-5|TRBV7-8|few|NA|14
TGTGCCAGCAGCCCCGGGGTGGGTAGGGAGACCCAGTACTTC
CASSPGVGRETQYF
>TRBJ2-7|TRBV6-5|NA|NA|12
TGTGCCAGCAGTTACTCGGATCCGGTGCAGTACTTC
CASSYSDPVQYF
>TRBJ2-7|TRBV10-1|NA|TRBD1|13
TGCGCCAGCAGTAGAACAGGGGGCTACGAGCAGTACTTC
CASSRTGGYEQYF
>TRBJ2-1|TRBV5-1|few|NA|14
TGCGCCAGCAGCATAATGGGGTTCGACAATGAGCAGTTCTTC
CASSIMGFDNEQFF